This T cell receptor beta chain was identified during a study of CD8 T cells in ankylosing spondylitis. Germline lookup yields CDR1 SGHTA and CDR2 FQGTGA. The length of the CDR3 is 13 residues. Deletions cut 5 bases from V and 5 bases from J, with 10 bases between. 5'-RACE, quantitative and with molecular barcodes, yielded the TCR beta libraries. Each CDR3 protein gets one entry after TCRdb re-called the 5' RACE reads with MiXCR. The table records some 130,000 distinct CDR3 sequences, 7.3% of them present only once. This clonotype has ten or more counts. Its antigen remains unidentified. Study findings and constraints: Seemingly characteristic of ankylosing spondylitis blood was a TCR beta motif consisting of 7 or 8 highly homologous variants.

The V and J genes are TRBV7-3 and TRBJ2-1; no reliable D call. The origin of this receptor is a female donor with ankylosing spondylitis or in good health (not recorded which). Sequenced: blood, either unsorted or a sorted T cell fraction (not recorded which). The CDR3 nucleotides are TGTGCCAGCAGCCTCTCCCTACACAATGAGCAGTTCTTC. Protein sequence: CASSLSLHNEQFF.